The 2 T cell receptor delta chains given below trace back to one sample, sequenced in a study of gamma-delta T cells after stem cell transplantation. TCRdb reapplied CATT to the RT-PCR reads. The data contain roughly 2,700 delta-chain clones, around 4.5% of them singletons. Sample: gamma-delta T cells. These receptors originate from a human donor. It is not recorded whose cells these are; they may come from a transplant donor.

A word on this clone: A far more abundant clone sits one base away, making this likely a read error. Different DNA sequences within this sample yield the same CDR3. The chain carries TRDV2 and TRDJ1; TRDD3 agrees at 8 bases. This CDR3 has 15 residues. Germline V gene lookup returns CDR1 GEAIGNYY and CDR2 EKD. J lost 4 bases, V lost 3 bases, and 9 bases had no gene match. The CDR3: CACDALLGAHDKLIF. Here the CDR3 DNA reads TGTGCCTGTGACGCGCTACTGGGGGCCCACGATAAACTCATCTTT.

The gene calls are TRDV2 and TRDJ1; 11 bases map to TRDD3. The CDR3 length is 19 residues. Germline trimming cut 1 base from V and 3 bases from J; bases unmatched to any gene: 15. CDR1 is GEAIGNYY and CDR2 is EKD in the germline V gene. The DNA for the CDR3 is TGTGCCTGTGACACACTGGGGGATAGTAGGACCCTTTCCGCCGATAAACTCATCTTT. It codes for CACDTLGDSRTLSADKLIF.